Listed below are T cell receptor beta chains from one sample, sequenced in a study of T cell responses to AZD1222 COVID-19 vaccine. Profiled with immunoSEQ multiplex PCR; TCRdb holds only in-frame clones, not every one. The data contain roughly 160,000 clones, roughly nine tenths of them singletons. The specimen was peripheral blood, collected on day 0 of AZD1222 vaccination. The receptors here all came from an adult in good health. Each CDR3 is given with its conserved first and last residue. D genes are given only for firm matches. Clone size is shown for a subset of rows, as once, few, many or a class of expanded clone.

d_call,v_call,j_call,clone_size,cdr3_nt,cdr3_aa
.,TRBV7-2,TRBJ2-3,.,TGTGCCAGCAGCTTAGATGGCAGGGGCGAGGCTACGCAGTATTTT,CASSLDGRGEATQYF
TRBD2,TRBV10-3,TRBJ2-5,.,TGTGCCACCTCGGGAGGGTCTGGAGAGACCCAGTACTTC,CATSGGSGETQYF
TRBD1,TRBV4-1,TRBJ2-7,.,TGCGCCAGCAGCCAGACAGGGGATTGGGAGCAGTACTTC,CASSQTGDWEQYF
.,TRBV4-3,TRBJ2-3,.,TGCGCCAGCAGCCAAGATTCGAGCACAGATACGCAGTATTTT,CASSQDSSTDTQYF
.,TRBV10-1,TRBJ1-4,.,TGCGCCAGCGGCGGGGGACGGTTTAATGAAAAACTGTTTTTT,CASGGGRFNEKLFF
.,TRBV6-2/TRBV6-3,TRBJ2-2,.,TGTGCCAGCAGTTCGACAGGAATCGAGGTTACCGGGGAGCTGTTTTTT,CASSSTGIEVTGELFF
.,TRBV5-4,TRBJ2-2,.,TGTGCCAGCACCATTTCCCCCACCGGGGAGCTGTTTTTT,CASTISPTGELFF
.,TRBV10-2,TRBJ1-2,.,TGCGCCAGCAGGGGGGAGACGGGCGGAATAGGCTATGGCTACACCTTC,CASRGETGGIGYGYTF
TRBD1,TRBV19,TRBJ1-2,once,TGTGCCAGTAGTACCCGGGACAGATATGGCTACACCTTC,CASSTRDRYGYTF
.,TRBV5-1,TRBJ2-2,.,TGCGCCAGCAGCTTGGGCCAGGGGTACACCGGGGAGCTGTTTTTT,CASSLGQGYTGELFF
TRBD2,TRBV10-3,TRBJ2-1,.,TGTGCCACGAAGGGACTAGCGCTGAGCTCCTACAATGAGCAGTTCTTC,CATKGLALSSYNEQFF